This T cell receptor beta chain is drawn from a study of T cells in Graves' hyperthyroidism and ophthalmopathy (dated by TCRdb to about 2019). About the full investigation: Peripheral blood samples were taken at initial diagnosis, before any treatment was given. A discovery cohort of about 100 patients, fewer than 50 with Graves' ophthalmopathy and approximately 57 with stable Graves' hyperthyroidism, was used to find distinguishing TCR V-J signatures. The paper reports TCR Vbeta CDR3 sequencing of more than 120 peripheral blood samples: 43 ophthalmopathy, under 85 hyperthyroidism and 17 progressor patients. Following sampling, methimazole starting at 30 mg daily was given to hyperthyroidism patients, and high-dose intravenous methylprednisolone was given to ophthalmopathy patients. For training and testing, the 80 to 100 patients in the discovery cohort were randomly divided in a 7:3 ratio. Prospective prediction of ophthalmopathy was tested in an independent validation cohort consisting of fewer than 20 hyperthyroidism patients and some 17 patients who later progressed to ophthalmopathy. Thyroid tissue and blood T-cell repertoires from roughly 6 Graves' hyperthyroidism patients were also compared in the study. Findings and caveats that apply to the study as a whole: Ophthalmopathy was separated from stable hyperthyroidism by a 13 V-J signature model, with just over 85% sensitivity and approximately 81% specificity obtained in cross-validation and 80%/75% obtained in testing. In validation, progression to ophthalmopathy was predicted by the model with roughly 69% sensitivity and just over 72% specificity, a median of about 6.8 months before onset. Sample size was not statistically predetermined, and blinding of investigators to group allocation was not performed. Most expanded thyroid clonotypes (frequency above 0.001) were also detected in blood, suggesting blood repertoires may reflect thyroid immune responses.

The CDR1 and CDR2 encoded by the germline V gene are ENHRY and SYGVKD. V sheds 8 bases and J sheds 1 base, leaving 8 bases between their ends. The CDR3 holds 12 amino acids from the cysteine to the phenylalanine. This entry keeps only the CDR3 DNA: 36 bases, framed from base 1. In this sample, this clonotype turned up many times. Its antigen specificity is not known. Per-base quality was not reported, and no clone a single base away is much larger than it. TCR beta CDR3 regions were amplified from RNA transcripts. For the first round of RT-PCR on the TCR CDR3, the HTBI primer set was used together with the Qiagen OneStep RT-PCR kit. Libraries were constructed in a second round of multiplex PCR, after which size selection and purification were performed. Sequencing of the libraries was done on an Illumina HiSeq2000 using paired-end 100 bp reads. On the study's bioinformatics: SOAPnuke was used to process the raw data, with reads discarded if the reads contained adapters or uncalled bases, had a mean Phred below 15, or lacked an exact constant-primer or identifier match. COPE v1.2.5 was used to merge the high-quality paired reads, and each unique nucleotide sequence was defined as a clonotype. MiTCR v1.1 was used to align the clonotypes against IMGT TRBV, TRBD and TRBJ reference segments. The analysis was restricted to V-J combinations with a frequency above 0.0001, which together covered roughly 99% of the repertoires. A TCS score was defined as the ratio of F50 (clonal expansion) to E x V (chaos), with BLOSUM62-based TCRdist applied between CDR3 peptides within each V-J. Welch's t-statistics and random forest reduced fewer than 600 V-J features to around 14, which were used in a naive Bayes classifier (R e1071). The public reads were reprocessed in TCRdb via fastp at Q25 and MiXCR, keeping in-frame beta chains. Each CDR3 protein gets just one entry, which takes the most common genes and DNA from the rows behind it. These V and J calls rely on TCRdb rather than the paper's analysis. The sample contains about 480,000 distinct CDR3 sequences, 13% to 15% of them found a single time. The ten largest clones capture 15% to 20% of the sample.

A patient counted as having stable Graves' hyperthyroidism if no progression to ophthalmopathy occurred over 18 months of follow-up. Hyperthyroidism patients were newly diagnosed, with disease duration under 2 months, and aged 18 to 65 years. Exclusion was applied to patients with uncontrolled infections, other autoimmune diseases, pregnancy or lactation. Diagnoses were based on clinical symptoms, serum thyroxine and TRAb, thyroid ultrasound and orbital computed tomography. PBMCs were separated from 10 ml of fresh peripheral blood using Ficoll-Paque density gradient centrifugation. Trizol reagent was used to extract total RNA, and RNA quality was then checked on an Agilent 2100 Bioanalyzer.

The chain was built from TRBV10-3 and TRBJ1-1; there is no confident call for the D gene. The TCR was taken from a woman aged 18-29 years with Graves' hyperthyroidism. Source material: blood. The nucleotide sequence reads as follows: TGTGCCATCTCACCGGAGAACACTGAAGCTTTCTTT. This is translated as CAISPENTEAFF.